The 27 T cell receptor beta chains below all came from one sample that was sequenced in a study of blood T cell repertoires in COVID-19. The table came from immunoSEQ multiplex PCR; TCRdb's copy has only in-frame clones and leaves some out. Among more than 200,000 clones listed, nearly 90% were seen once. The sequenced sample consisted of peripheral blood. These receptors came from a woman in her thirties or forties who had recovered from COVID-19.

The CDR3 is CATSDLNKQYF. The DNA of the CDR3 is TGTGCCACCAGTGATTTGAACAAGCAGTACTTC. The rearrangement uses TRBV24-1 and TRBJ2-7; D remains ambiguous. The CDR3 covers 11 residues. CDR1 KGHDR and CDR2 SFDVKD come from the germline V gene. Trimming removed 0 bases from V and 8 bases from J, with 4 bases in between.

The chain is built from TRBV19 and TRBJ2-7, with unresolved D. V lost 0 bases and J lost 1, with 4 bases in between. This CDR3 has 13 residues. The germline CDR1 and CDR2 sequences are LNHDA and SQIVND (reference sequence). The CDR3 spells CASSIDGSYEQYF. CDR3 nucleotides: TGTGCCAGTAGTATAGACGGTTCCTACGAGCAGTACTTC.

The gene calls are TRBV24-1 and TRBJ1-5, with a possible D match to TRBD1 (6 bases). V lost 3 bases to trimming and J lost 12 bases, with 17 bases between them. CDR1 is KGHDR, CDR2 SFDVKD, per germline. The CDR3 is 14 amino acids. CDR3 coding DNA: TGTGCCACCAGTGATACAACACAGGGAAGGGTCCAGCATTTT. It codes for CATSDTTQGRVQHF.

The chain uses TRBV2 and TRBJ1-6; TRBD1 agrees at 8 bases. V shed 7 bases, J shed 7 bases, and the junction held 6 bases outside the gene matches. The CDR3 runs 14 residues. CDR1 SNHLY and CDR2 FYNNEI come from the germline V gene. The CDR3 protein is CASNIRGPNSPLHF. The DNA of the CDR3 is TGTGCCAGCAACATCAGGGGGCCGAATTCACCCCTCCACTTT.

The V gene is TRBV29-1, the J gene TRBJ2-1; 12 nucleotides align to TRBD2. V dropped 4 bases and J dropped 5; count of bases not matched to a gene: 6. The CDR3 extends over 15 amino acids. Germline CDR1 reads SQVTM; CDR2 reads ANQGSEA. The CDR3 DNA sequence: TGCAGCGTTGCGACTAGCGGGAGAAGGCACAATGAGCAGTTCTTC. It translates to CSVATSGRRHNEQFF.

This clone has only one observation. The chain joins TRBV5-1 to TRBJ2-2, with D possibly being TRBD1 (6 bases). The length of the CDR3 is 14 residues. From germline, CDR1 is SGHRS and CDR2 YFSETQ. The ends were cut back, 5 bases at V and 4 bases at J, with 12 bases in the middle. The CDR3 protein is CASSRIGGTGELFF. CDR3 in DNA: TGCGCCAGCAGTCGTATAGGGGGCACCGGGGAGCTGTTTTTT.

This clone was counted a single time. CDR3 in amino acids: CASSHEVWWTGGSGANVLTF. In DNA, the CDR3 is TGCGCCAGCAGCCATGAAGTCTGGTGGACAGGGGGCTCTGGGGCCAACGTCCTGACTTTC. The chain is built from TRBV4-3 and TRBJ2-6; 10 bases match TRBD1. The CDR3 consists of 20 residues. V was clipped by 3 bases and J by 0 bases; unmatched bases: 11. The germline V gene encodes CDR1 LGHNA and CDR2 YSLEER.

CDR3 amino acids: CAWSNRDTDLQYF. The CDR3 DNA sequence: TGTGCCTGGAGTAACCGGGATACCGATTTGCAGTATTTT. J is TRBJ2-3 and V is TRBV30; TRBD2 is a possible D gene (5 bases). CDR1 is GTSNPN, CDR2 SVGIG, per germline (reference sequence). Trimming took 2 bases from V and 11 from J, leaving 17 bases between them. This CDR3 spans 13 amino acids.

The V and J genes are TRBV4-2 and TRBJ2-3, with D possibly TRBD2 on 6 matching bases. Germline values: CDR1 LGHNA, CDR2 YNFKEQ. The CDR3 sequence is 16 residues long. V lost 0 bases and J 3 bases, leaving 13 bases between the germline ends. The CDR3 DNA reads TGTGCCAGCAGCCAAGACGTGAGAGGGAGGACAGATACGCAGTATTTT. Translated: CASSQDVRGRTDTQYF.

J is TRBJ2-7 and V is TRBV6-6; TRBD1 aligns across 10 bases. V gave up 5 bases and J gave up 0 bases; unmatched junction bases: 4. There are 15 residues in the CDR3. From germline, CDR1 is MNHNY and CDR2 SVGAGI (reference sequence). The DNA of the CDR3 is TGTGCCAGCAGTCAGGGACAGGGGATCTCCTACGAGCAGTACTTC. This encodes CASSQGQGISYEQYF.

The chain links TRBV10-2 to TRBJ1-1, with D possibly TRBD1 on 6 matching bases. Trimming left V 6 bases short and J 1 base short, with 18 bases between. The CDR3 loop spans 16 amino acids. CDR1 is WSHSY and CDR2 is SAAADI in the germline V gene. CDR3 DNA sequence: TGCGCCAGCAGACCCGGAGTGGGGGCAGGGAACACTGAAGCTTTCTTT. It translates to CASRPGVGAGNTEAFF.

This chain's CDR3 is CASSWGVADEQYF. Here the CDR3 DNA reads TGTGCCAGCAGCTGGGGGGTGGCGGACGAGCAGTACTTC. V is TRBV7-9 and J is TRBJ2-7, with D possibly TRBD2 on 6 matching bases. The CDR3 runs 13 residues. Germline CDR1 SEHNR, CDR2 FQNEAQ (reference sequence). V shed 4 bases and J shed 5 bases, with 12 bases lying between them.

The chain employs TRBV7-9 and TRBJ2-1, with D tentatively TRBD1 (5 bases). V was pared by 5 bases and J by 5 bases, with 19 bases between. Per germline, CDR1 SEHNR and CDR2 FQNEAQ (reference sequence). This CDR3 spans 16 amino acids. The CDR3 reads CASSARKGLRNNEQFF. The CDR3, as DNA: TGTGCCAGCAGCGCCCGGAAGGGGTTAAGGAACAATGAGCAGTTCTTC.

The chain carries TRBV7-2 and TRBJ2-1, with 7 bases aligning to TRBD2. This CDR3 is built from 15 residues. CDR1 SGHTA and CDR2 FQGNSA come from the germline V gene. The ends lost 0 bases at V and 7 bases at J; junction bases unmatched: 6. CDR3 residues: CASSLAGLEINEQFF. In DNA form, the CDR3 reads TGTGCCAGCAGCTTAGCCGGACTAGAGATAAATGAGCAGTTCTTC.

The V and J genes are TRBV4-2 and TRBJ2-7; 10 bases are shared with TRBD2. Germline CDR1 reads LGHNA; CDR2 reads YNFKEQ. This CDR3 is 17 amino acids long. Unmatched junction bases numbered 9, after V lost 3 bases and J lost 1 base. Written as DNA, the CDR3 is TGTGCCAGCAGCCATATTCTAGCGGGGGCCTCGTCCTACGAGCAGTACTTC. As protein: CASSHILAGASSYEQYF.

The V gene is TRBV5-1, the J gene TRBJ1-6; D gene ambiguous. The CDR3 spans 14 residues. Trimming took 3 bases from V and 7 from J, leaving 11 bases between them. Germline CDR1 is SGHRS and CDR2 is YFSETQ. For the CDR3, the DNA is TGCGCCAGCAGCTCGAGACGGGAGAATTCACCCCTCCACTTT. Translated: CASSSRRENSPLHF.

The chain combines TRBV7-3 with TRBJ2-3; the match to TRBD2 covers 11 bases. The germline V gene encodes CDR1 SGHTA and CDR2 FQGTGA. V trimming: 4 bases; J trimming: 2 bases; junction bases outside the gene matches: 5. CDR3 length: 16 residues. This CDR3 reads CASSWGTSGVTDTQYF. CDR3 bases: TGTGCCAGCAGCTGGGGGACTAGCGGAGTCACAGATACGCAGTATTTT. The full variable domain, in which reference TRBV7-3 and TRBJ2-3 provide the parts outside the CDR3, is GAGVSQTPSNKVTEKGKYVELRCDPISGHTALYWYRQSLGQGPEFLIYFQGTGAADDSGLPNDRFFAVRPEGSVSTLKIQRTERGDSAVYLCASSWGTSGVTDTQYFGPGTRLTVL.

The V call is TRBV7-2, the J call TRBJ2-5; a possible D gene is TRBD2 (6 bases). The CDR3 contains 15 residues. Trimming shortened V by 2 bases and J by 5 bases, and 15 bases separated the two germline ends. Looked up from germline, CDR1 is SGHTA and CDR2 is FQGNSA. The CDR3 spells CASSLFGGSGETQYF. The DNA of the CDR3 is TGTGCCAGCAGCTTATTTGGGGGGTCGGGGGAGACCCAGTACTTC.

V is TRBV5-1 and J is TRBJ2-1; D is unresolved. The CDR3 sequence is 13 residues long. The germline V gene has CDR1 SGHRS and CDR2 YFSETQ. Trimming removed 6 bases at V and 5 bases at J, with 12 bases between. For the CDR3, the DNA is TGCGCCAGCAACCTATCTGGTGACAATGAGCAGTTCTTC. Amino acids: CASNLSGDNEQFF.

The genes are TRBV3-1 (or the pseudogene TRBV3-2) and TRBJ1-4; D ambiguous. CDR3 length: 16 amino acids. Per the germline V gene, CDR1 is LGHDT and CDR2 is YNNKEL (reference sequence). Deletions cut 1 base from V and 3 bases from J, with 12 bases between. This CDR3 is CASSQGLANANEKLFF. The CDR3 DNA reads TGTGCCAGCAGCCAAGGTCTGGCCAATGCTAATGAAAAACTGTTTTTT.

This sequence joins TRBV7-9 and TRBJ1-1, with D tentatively TRBD1 (5 bases). The CDR3 is 15 residues long. V was pared by 3 bases and J by 5 bases, with 16 bases between. The V gene's germline CDR1 is SEHNR and CDR2 FQNEAQ (reference sequence). This CDR3 reads CASSFFPNRGTEAFF. For the CDR3, the DNA is TGTGCCAGCAGCTTCTTTCCAAATAGGGGAACTGAAGCTTTCTTT.

The chain recombines TRBV19 with TRBJ1-4; tentative D call: TRBD1 (5 bases). The V end lost 4 bases, the J end lost 0 bases, and 9 bases lay between the germline ends. The CDR3 sequence is 15 residues long. Germline V gene sequence: CDR1 LNHDA, CDR2 SQIVND (reference sequence). This CDR3 is CASSTLTATNEKLFF. CDR3 in DNA: TGTGCCAGTAGTACGTTGACAGCAACTAATGAAAAACTGTTTTTT.

The chain links TRBV5-1 to TRBJ2-7; a weak D match, TRBD1 (6 bases). V was trimmed by 0 bases and J by 7 bases, leaving 11 bases between them. From germline, CDR1 is SGHRS and CDR2 YFSETQ. CDR3 length: 13 amino acids. Here the CDR3 DNA reads TGCGCCAGCAGCTTGGTAGGGGGATTTGAGCAGTACTTC. Translated, it gives CASSLVGGFEQYF.

The chain joins TRBV6-5 to TRBJ2-2; TRBD2 is a possible D gene (6 bases). Trimming removed 6 bases at V and 6 bases at J, with 14 bases between. The CDR3 spans 14 residues. Germline CDR1 reads MNHEY; CDR2 reads SVGAGI. The CDR3 reads CASSYTTSPGELFF. CDR3 bases: TGTGCCAGCAGCTATACTACTAGCCCCGGGGAGCTGTTTTTT.

The V call is TRBV5-1, the J call TRBJ1-6; D remains ambiguous. Germline loops: CDR1 SGHRS, CDR2 YFSETQ. Between the trimmed V and J ends, which lost 4 bases and 13 bases, there was a span of 18 bases. The CDR3 length is 14 residues. The CDR3 DNA reads TGCGCCAGCAGCAAGGACGACGGGAGTATCCCCCTCCACTTT. This codes for CASSKDDGSIPLHF.

J is TRBJ2-5 and V is TRBV18; 8 nucleotides agree with TRBD2. The germline V gene has CDR1 KGHSH and CDR2 LQKENI. J was trimmed by 2 bases and V by 4 bases; bases with no gene match: 6. The CDR3 length is 15 residues. As DNA, the CDR3 is TGTGCCAGCTCACTTAGCGGGGTAATACAAGAGACCCAGTACTTC. It translates to CASSLSGVIQETQYF.

The rearrangement joins TRBV25-1 to TRBJ1-5; D uncertain. Germline loops: CDR1 MGHDK, CDR2 SYGVNS. This CDR3 contains 12 residues. Trimming pared 6 bases from V and 0 bases from J, leaving 3 bases between. CDR3 sequence reads: CASSFSNQPQHF. CDR3 nucleotides: TGTGCCAGCAGCTTTAGCAATCAGCCCCAGCATTTT.